The TCR beta chain under discussion was sequenced for a study of PD-1 blockade in classical Hodgkin lymphoma. Relapse after autologous stem cell transplantation occurred in every patient, and brentuximab vedotin exposure varied. TCRdb's table, derived via immunoSEQ multiplex PCR, lists solely in-frame clones and lacks some. The table includes around 58,000 clones, more than 75% detected once. This clone has just one count. Germline V gene data show CDR1 as SGHNT and CDR2 as YYREEE (reference sequence). The CDR3 runs 16 residues. V lost 0 bases to trimming and J lost 2 bases, with 13 bases between them.

The V gene is TRBV5-4, the J gene TRBJ2-3; possible D gene TRBD1, 5 bases. Sequencing was performed on peripheral blood mononuclear cells (PBMCs), taken at baseline. The TCR comes from a human donor with classical Hodgkin lymphoma. The CDR3 DNA is TGTGCCAGCAGCTTGGACAGGAGATCTCACACAGATACGCAGTATTTT. This sequence encodes CASSLDRRSHTDTQYF.